This T cell receptor (beta chain) was profiled in a study of cytomegalovirus exposure and HLA in healthy donors. The CDR3 consists of 14 residues. Germline CDR1 reads SGHRS; CDR2 reads YFSETQ. With 4 bases clipped from V and 3 bases from J, the junction kept 6 bases outside the gene matches. Study-wide results and caveats: One variant, a missense change in DCLRE1C, was linked in a later analysis to TCR beta V- and J-gene trimming.

13 Jbeta primers and 60 Vbeta primers were used for the PCR. Data came from immunoSEQ multiplex PCR; TCRdb stores just in-frame clones and leaves some out. The sample includes over 70,000 clones, just over 65% of them seen just once. As to this clone: The antigen is unknown.

The chain carries TRBV5-1 and TRBJ1-2, with 7 bases lining up with TRBD1. The receptor's source is a man younger than 40 in good health and CMV-seronegative. The sequenced sample was PBMCs. CDR3 DNA sequence: TGCGCCAGCAGCCCCTCCGGGACAGACTATGGCTACACCTTC. This translates into CASSPSGTDYGYTF.